Sequencing of this TCR beta chain was carried out in a study of blood T cell repertoires in COVID-19. Study-wide background: Acute and convalescent COVID-19 samples came from the United States, Italy and Spain. T cells, B-cell-depleted T cells, or PBMCs provided the cDNA or gDNA that served as material.

This clone has just a few counts. The CDR3 is 17 residues long. V dropped 0 bases and J dropped 2 bases, with 14 bases sitting between them. CDR1 is MNHEY, CDR2 SMNVEV, per germline (reference sequence). TCRdb keeps only in-frame clones here, not all; method: immunoSEQ multiplex PCR. The sample yields 120,000 to 150,000 clones, roughly 85% seen once. Sequenced material: peripheral blood. This sequence originates from a man aged 55-75 years with acute or convalescent COVID-19. The chain joins TRBV27 to TRBJ2-1, with D maybe TRBD1 (6 bases). CDR3 nucleotides: TGTGCCAGCAGTTTATCCCCGGGACAACGAACCTACAATGAGCAGTTCTTC. This translates into CASSLSPGQRTYNEQFF.